This T cell receptor (beta chain) was identified during a study of T cells after posttransplantation cyclophosphamide. Concerning this clone itself: The antigen is not known.

Here immunoSEQ multiplex PCR was the method, and the copy in TCRdb shows in-frame clones only, minus some. The table lists about 66,000 clones, around 95% of them singletons. V was trimmed by 0 bases and J by 7 bases, leaving 12 bases between them. This CDR3 has 14 amino acids. Germline CDR1 reads MNHEY; CDR2 reads SVGAGI. Broader study findings: TRB overlap between skin or GI tissue T cells and blood was limited.

This sequence joins TRBV6-5 and TRBJ1-1, with a possible D match to TRBD1 (6 bases). The sequence came from a woman under 40 in good health and a related stem cell transplant donor. Sequences were obtained from PBMCs. The CDR3 here is CASSYSPGQLEAFF. CDR3 coding DNA: TGTGCCAGCAGTTACTCGCCCGGACAGCTTGAAGCTTTCTTT.